This TCR beta chain was identified during a study of control samples from healthy donors and cancer patients. The assay was immunoSEQ multiplex PCR, and TCRdb's table has in-frame clones only and misses some. The sample consists of about 130,000 clones, 85% to 95% of them appearing once. The germline V gene has CDR1 SGHNT and CDR2 YYREEE (reference sequence). The length of the CDR3 is 15 residues. The V end was cut by 4 bases, the J end by 4 bases, with 17 bases between. This clonotype was sampled from a young man in good health. Sequencing was performed on blood. The chain recombines TRBV5-4 with TRBJ1-1; D ambiguous. The chain's CDR3 is CASSGYVSRGTEAFF. The DNA for the CDR3 is TGTGCCAGCAGCGGATACGTCTCCCGAGGCACTGAAGCTTTCTTT.